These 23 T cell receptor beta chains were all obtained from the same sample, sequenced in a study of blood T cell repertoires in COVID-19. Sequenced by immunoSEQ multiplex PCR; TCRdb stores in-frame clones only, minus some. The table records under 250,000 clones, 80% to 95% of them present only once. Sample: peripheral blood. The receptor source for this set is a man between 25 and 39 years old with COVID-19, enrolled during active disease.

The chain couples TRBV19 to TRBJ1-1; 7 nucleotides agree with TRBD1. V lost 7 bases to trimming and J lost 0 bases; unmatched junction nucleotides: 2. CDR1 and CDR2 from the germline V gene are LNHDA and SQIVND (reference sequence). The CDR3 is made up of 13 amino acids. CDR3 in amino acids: CASKTGMNTEAFF. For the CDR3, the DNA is TGTGCCAGTAAGACAGGGATGAACACTGAAGCTTTCTTT.

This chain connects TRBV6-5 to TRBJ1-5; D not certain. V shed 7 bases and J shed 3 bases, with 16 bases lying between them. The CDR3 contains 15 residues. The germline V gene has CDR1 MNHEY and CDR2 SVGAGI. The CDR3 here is CASTSKADLNQPQHF. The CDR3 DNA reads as TGTGCCAGCACCTCTAAGGCGGATCTCAATCAGCCCCAGCATTTT.

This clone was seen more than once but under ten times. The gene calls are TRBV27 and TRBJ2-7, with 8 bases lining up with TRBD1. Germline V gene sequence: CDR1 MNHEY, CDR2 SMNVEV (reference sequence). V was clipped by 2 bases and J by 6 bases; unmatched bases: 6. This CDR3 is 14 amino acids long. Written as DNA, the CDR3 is TGTGCCAGCAGTTTAAAGGGACAGGCTCCCGAGCAGTACTTC. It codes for CASSLKGQAPEQYF.

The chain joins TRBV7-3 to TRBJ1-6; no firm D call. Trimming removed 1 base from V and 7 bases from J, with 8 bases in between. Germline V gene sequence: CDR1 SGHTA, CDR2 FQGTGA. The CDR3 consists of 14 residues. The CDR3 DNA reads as TGTGCCAGCAGCTTAAGCCCGGGGAATTCACCCCTCCACTTT. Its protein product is CASSLSPGNSPLHF.

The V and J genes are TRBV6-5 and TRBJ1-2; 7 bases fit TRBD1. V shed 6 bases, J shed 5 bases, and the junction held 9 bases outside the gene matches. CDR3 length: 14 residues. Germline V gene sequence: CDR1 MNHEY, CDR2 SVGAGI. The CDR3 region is CASSPGQRLYGYTF. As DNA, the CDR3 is TGTGCCAGCAGCCCGGGACAGAGACTTTATGGCTACACCTTC.

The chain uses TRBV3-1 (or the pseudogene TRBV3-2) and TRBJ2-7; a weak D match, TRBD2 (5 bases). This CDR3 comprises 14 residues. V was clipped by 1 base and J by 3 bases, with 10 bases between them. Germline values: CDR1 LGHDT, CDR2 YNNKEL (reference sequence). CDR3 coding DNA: TGTGCCAGCAGCCAAGGTCCGGGGAACTACGAGCAGTACTTC. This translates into CASSQGPGNYEQYF.

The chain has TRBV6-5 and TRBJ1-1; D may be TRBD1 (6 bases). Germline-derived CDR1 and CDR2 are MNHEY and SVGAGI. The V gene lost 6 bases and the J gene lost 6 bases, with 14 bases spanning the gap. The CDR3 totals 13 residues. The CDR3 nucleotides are TGTGCCAGCAGACAGGGTAAAGCCCCTGAAGCTTTCTTT. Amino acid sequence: CASRQGKAPEAFF.

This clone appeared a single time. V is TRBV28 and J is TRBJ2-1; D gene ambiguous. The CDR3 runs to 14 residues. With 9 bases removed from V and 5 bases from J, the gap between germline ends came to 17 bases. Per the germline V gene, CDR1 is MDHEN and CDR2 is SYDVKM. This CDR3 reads CASTPASPDNEQFF. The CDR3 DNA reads TGTGCCAGTACCCCCGCGTCGCCCGACAATGAGCAGTTCTTC.

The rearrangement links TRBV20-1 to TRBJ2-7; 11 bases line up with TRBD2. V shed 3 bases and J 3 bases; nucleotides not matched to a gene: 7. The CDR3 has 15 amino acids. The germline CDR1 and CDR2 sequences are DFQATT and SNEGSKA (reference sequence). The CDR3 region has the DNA TGCAGTGCTAGTAGGTCTAGCGGGGGGATCTACGAGCAGTACTTC. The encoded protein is CSASRSSGGIYEQYF.

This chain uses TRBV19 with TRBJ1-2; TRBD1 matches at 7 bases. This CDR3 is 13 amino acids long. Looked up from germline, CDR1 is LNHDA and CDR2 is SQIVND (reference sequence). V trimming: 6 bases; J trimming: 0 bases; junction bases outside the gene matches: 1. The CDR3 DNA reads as TGTGCCAGTAGGGGGACAGCTAACTATGGCTACACCTTC. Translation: CASRGTANYGYTF.

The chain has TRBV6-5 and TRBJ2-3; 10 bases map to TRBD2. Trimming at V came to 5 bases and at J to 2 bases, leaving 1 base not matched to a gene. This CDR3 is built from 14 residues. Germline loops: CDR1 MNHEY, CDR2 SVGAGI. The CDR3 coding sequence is TGTGCCAGCAGTCTAGCGGGGGCCACAGATACGCAGTATTTT. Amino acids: CASSLAGATDTQYF.

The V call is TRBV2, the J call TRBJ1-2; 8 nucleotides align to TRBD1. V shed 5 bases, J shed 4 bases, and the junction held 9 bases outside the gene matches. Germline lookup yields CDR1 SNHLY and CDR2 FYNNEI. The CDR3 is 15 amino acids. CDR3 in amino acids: CASSSRQGIFYGYTF. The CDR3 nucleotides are TGTGCCAGCAGTAGCAGACAGGGGATCTTCTATGGCTACACCTTC.

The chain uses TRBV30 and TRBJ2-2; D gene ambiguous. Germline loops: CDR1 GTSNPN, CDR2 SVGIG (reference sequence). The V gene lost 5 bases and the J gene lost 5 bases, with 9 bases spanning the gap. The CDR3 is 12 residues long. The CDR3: CAWSLVTGELFF. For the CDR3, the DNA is TGTGCCTGGTCACTCGTAACCGGGGAGCTGTTTTTT. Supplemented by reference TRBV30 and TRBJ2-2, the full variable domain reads SQTIHQWPATLVQPVGSPLSLECTVEGTSNPNLYWYRQAAGRGLQLLFYSVGIGQISSEVPQNLSASRPQDRQFILSSKKLLLSDSGFYLCAWSLVTGELFFGEGSRLTVL.

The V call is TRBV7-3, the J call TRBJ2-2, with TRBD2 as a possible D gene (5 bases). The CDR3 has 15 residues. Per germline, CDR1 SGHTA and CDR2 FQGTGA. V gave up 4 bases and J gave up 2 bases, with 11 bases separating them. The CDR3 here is CASSSSQTNTGELFF. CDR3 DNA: TGTGCCAGCAGCTCTAGCCAGACAAACACCGGGGAGCTGTTTTTT.

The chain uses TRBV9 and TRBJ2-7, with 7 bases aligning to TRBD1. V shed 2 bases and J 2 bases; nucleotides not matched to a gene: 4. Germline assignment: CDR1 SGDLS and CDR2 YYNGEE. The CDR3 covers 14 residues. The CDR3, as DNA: TGTGCCAGCAGCGTGGGGGACAGAGCCTACGAGCAGTACTTC. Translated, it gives CASSVGDRAYEQYF.

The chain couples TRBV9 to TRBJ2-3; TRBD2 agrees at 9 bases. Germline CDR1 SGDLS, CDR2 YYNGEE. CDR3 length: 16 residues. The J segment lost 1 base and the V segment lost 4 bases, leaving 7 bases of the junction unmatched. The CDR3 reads CASSPQRGVRTDTQYF. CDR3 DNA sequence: TGTGCCAGCAGCCCTCAGCGGGGGGTCCGCACAGATACGCAGTATTTT. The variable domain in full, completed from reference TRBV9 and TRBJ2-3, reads DSGVTQTPKHLITATGQRVTLRCSPRSGDLSVYWYQQSLDQGLQFLIQYYNGEERAKGNILERFSAQQFPDLHSELNLSSLELGDSALYFCASSPQRGVRTDTQYFGPGTRLTVL.

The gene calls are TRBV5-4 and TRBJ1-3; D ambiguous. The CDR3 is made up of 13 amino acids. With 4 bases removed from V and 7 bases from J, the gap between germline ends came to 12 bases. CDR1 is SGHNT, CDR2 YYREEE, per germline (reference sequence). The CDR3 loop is CASSPGPGNTIYF. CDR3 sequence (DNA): TGTGCCAGCAGCCCCGGTCCCGGGAACACCATATATTTT.

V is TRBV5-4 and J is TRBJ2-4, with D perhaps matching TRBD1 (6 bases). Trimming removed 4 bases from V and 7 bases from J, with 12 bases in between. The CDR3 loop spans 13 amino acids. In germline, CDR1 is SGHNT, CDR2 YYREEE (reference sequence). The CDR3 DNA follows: TGTGCCAGCAGCCCAGGGGTCTCCAACATTCAGTACTTC. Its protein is CASSPGVSNIQYF.

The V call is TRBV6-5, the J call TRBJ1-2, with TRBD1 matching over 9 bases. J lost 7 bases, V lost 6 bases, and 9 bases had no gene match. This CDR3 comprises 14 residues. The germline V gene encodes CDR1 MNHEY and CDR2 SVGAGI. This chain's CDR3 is CASSRDREGSGYTF. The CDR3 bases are TGTGCCAGCAGCCGGGACAGGGAGGGTAGTGGCTACACCTTC.

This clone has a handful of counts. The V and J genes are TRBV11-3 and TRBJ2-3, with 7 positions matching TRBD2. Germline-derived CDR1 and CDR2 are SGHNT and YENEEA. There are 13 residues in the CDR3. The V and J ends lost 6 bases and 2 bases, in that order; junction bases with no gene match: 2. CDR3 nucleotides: TGTGCCAGCAGAAGGGACTACACAGATACGCAGTATTTT. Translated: CASRRDYTDTQYF.

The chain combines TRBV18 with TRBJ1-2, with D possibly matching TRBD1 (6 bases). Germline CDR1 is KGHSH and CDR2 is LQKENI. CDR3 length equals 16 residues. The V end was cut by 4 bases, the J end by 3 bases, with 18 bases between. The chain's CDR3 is CASSLDSLTLYYGYTF. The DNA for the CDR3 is TGTGCCAGCTCACTGGACAGCCTAACACTTTACTATGGCTACACCTTC. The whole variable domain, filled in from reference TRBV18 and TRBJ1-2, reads NAGVMQNPRHLVRRRGQEARLRCSPMKGHSHVYWYRQLPEEGLKFMVYLQKENIIDESGMPKERFSAEFPKEGPSILRIQQVVRGDSAAYFCASSLDSLTLYYGYTFGSGTRLTVV.

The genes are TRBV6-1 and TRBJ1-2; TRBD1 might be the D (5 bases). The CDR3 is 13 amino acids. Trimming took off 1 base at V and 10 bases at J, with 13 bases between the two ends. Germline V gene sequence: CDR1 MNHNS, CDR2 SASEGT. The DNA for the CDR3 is TGTGCCAGCAGTGAAGGGGGGGACGGGTCCTACACCTTC. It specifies CASSEGGDGSYTF.

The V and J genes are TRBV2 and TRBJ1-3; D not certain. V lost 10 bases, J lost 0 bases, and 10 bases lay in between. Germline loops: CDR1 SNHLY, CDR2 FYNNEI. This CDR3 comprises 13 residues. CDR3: CATAGASGNTIYF. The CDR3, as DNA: TGTGCCACAGCGGGAGCCTCTGGAAACACCATATATTTT.